This T cell receptor (beta chain) was identified in a study of follicular helper T cells after annual influenza vaccination. Study-wide findings and caveats: Recurrent ICOS+CD38+ cTfh clonotypes included tetramer and AIM influenza-specific ones.

CDR3 length equals 14 residues. Germline V gene sequence: CDR1 SGHRS, CDR2 YFSETQ. Comments on this clone: Its antigen is unknown.

Described time point: 2015-2016 season, pre-vaccination. Vaccine contraindications, substance abuse, HIV/AIDS, active malignancy and active illness excluded donors. Non-naive CD4+CXCR5+PD-1+ cTfh were sorted into ICOS+CD38+ and ICOS-CD38- fractions. The data were produced by immunoSEQ multiplex PCR, yet TCRdb's version contains in-frame clones alone and is incomplete. The table lists about 2,500 clones, 75% to 85% of them singletons. Here the sequenced sample was CXCR5+ CD38- circulating T follicular helper cells from blood, taken on the day of influenza vaccination. As for subset: circulating Tfh, non-naive CD4+CXCR5+PD-1+ (ICOS+CD38+ or ICOS-CD38-). The chain is built from TRBV5-1 and TRBJ2-5; no clear D. The J call may be in error: the DNA end matches TRBJ2-7 better. The sequence was obtained from an adult who received the influenza vaccine. CDR3 amino acids: CASSLGHGSYEQYF. CDR3 in DNA: TGCGCCAGCAGCTTGGGACACGGCTCCTACGAGCAGTACTTC.